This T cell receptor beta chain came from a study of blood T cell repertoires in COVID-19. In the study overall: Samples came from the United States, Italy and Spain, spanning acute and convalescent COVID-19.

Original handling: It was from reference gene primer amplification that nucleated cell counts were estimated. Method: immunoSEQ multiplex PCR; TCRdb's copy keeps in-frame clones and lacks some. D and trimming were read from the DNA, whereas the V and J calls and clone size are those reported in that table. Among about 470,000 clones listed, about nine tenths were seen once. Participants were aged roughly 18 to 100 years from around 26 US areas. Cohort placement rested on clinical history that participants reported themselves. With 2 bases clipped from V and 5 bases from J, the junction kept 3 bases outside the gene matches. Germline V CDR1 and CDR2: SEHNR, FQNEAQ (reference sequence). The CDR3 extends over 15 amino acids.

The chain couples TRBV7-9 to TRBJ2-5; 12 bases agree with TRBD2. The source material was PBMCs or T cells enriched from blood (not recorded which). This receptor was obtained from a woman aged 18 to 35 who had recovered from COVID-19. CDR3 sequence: CASSLPSGGAETQYF. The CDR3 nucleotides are TGTGCCAGCAGCTTACCTAGCGGGGGGGCGGAGACCCAGTACTTC.